These 6 T cell receptor beta chains came from one sample sequenced in a study of CD8 T cells in ankylosing spondylitis. One entry per CDR3 protein results from TCRdb running MiXCR on the 5' RACE reads. The sample includes around 140,000 distinct CDR3 sequences, 15% to 20% of them seen just once. These receptors have no known antigen. Regarding the study as a whole: Typical of ankylosing spondylitis blood, it appeared, was a TCR beta motif of several highly homologous variants.

The sample comprised blood, either unsorted or a sorted T cell fraction (not recorded which). Receptors originate from a male donor with ankylosing spondylitis.

This clonotype was recorded at least ten times. V usage is TRBV10-3 and J usage is TRBJ1-6, with 7 positions matching TRBD1. Germline CDR1 ENHRY, CDR2 SYGVKD. The CDR3 length is 14 residues. The V and J ends lost 6 bases and 8 bases, in that order; junction bases with no gene match: 7. The CDR3 protein is CAIRRTGGDSPLHF. In DNA form, the CDR3 reads TGTGCCATCAGGAGGACAGGAGGGGATTCACCCCTCCACTTT.

The CDR3 here is CATSRERSTDTQYF. The CDR3, as DNA: TGTGCCACCAGCAGAGAACGAAGCACAGATACGCAGTATTTT. The chain employs TRBV15 and TRBJ2-3; no firm D call. V lost 0 bases and J 0 bases, leaving 4 bases between the germline ends. This CDR3 has 14 residues. Germline loops: CDR1 LNHNV, CDR2 YYDKDF (reference sequence). Supplemented by reference TRBV15 and TRBJ2-3, the full variable domain reads DAMVIQNPRYQVTQFGKPVTLSCSQTLNHNVMYWYQQKSSQAPKLLFHYYDKDFNNEADTPDNFQSRRPNTSFCFLDIRSPGLGDTAMYLCATSRERSTDTQYFGPGTRLTVL.

The V gene is TRBV4-3, the J gene TRBJ2-2; no reliable D call. V dropped 2 bases and J dropped 6 bases, with 19 bases sitting between them. CDR1 and CDR2 from the germline V gene are LGHNA and YSLEER. The CDR3 spans 17 residues. The CDR3 DNA follows: TGCGCCAGCAGCCAAAACGAGTTTGGGTTAATCGCCGGGGAGCTGTTTTTT. Protein: CASSQNEFGLIAGELFF.

The CDR3 loop reads CASSHPGRGKTQYF. The DNA of the CDR3 is TGTGCCAGCAGCCACCCGGGCCGGGGGAAGACCCAGTACTTC. The genes are TRBV27 and TRBJ2-5; D is perhaps TRBD2 (6 bases). CDR1 is MNHEY and CDR2 is SMNVEV in the germline V gene (reference sequence). This CDR3 has 14 amino acids. V was clipped by 6 bases and J by 6 bases, with 17 bases between them.

On this clonotype: The junction differs from germline at one of its ends, possibly a read error. This chain uses TRBV19 with TRBJ2-7, with 13 bases fitting TRBD2. Germline lookup yields CDR1 LNHDA and CDR2 SQIVND (reference sequence). This CDR3 comprises 14 residues. As DNA, the CDR3 is TGTGCCAGTAACGAACCGGGACTAGCGGGATCCTGGGAGTTC. Protein sequence: CASNEPGLAGSWEF.

The V call is TRBV5-5, the J call TRBJ2-5; 9 nucleotides match TRBD2. Germline V lookup: CDR1 SGHKS, CDR2 YYEKEE (reference sequence). V lost 1 base, J lost 5 bases, and 6 bases stayed unmatched. The CDR3 has 15 residues. CDR3 residues: CASSLLGTSLETQYF. DNA of the CDR3: TGTGCCAGCAGCTTGTTAGGGACTAGCTTGGAGACCCAGTACTTC.